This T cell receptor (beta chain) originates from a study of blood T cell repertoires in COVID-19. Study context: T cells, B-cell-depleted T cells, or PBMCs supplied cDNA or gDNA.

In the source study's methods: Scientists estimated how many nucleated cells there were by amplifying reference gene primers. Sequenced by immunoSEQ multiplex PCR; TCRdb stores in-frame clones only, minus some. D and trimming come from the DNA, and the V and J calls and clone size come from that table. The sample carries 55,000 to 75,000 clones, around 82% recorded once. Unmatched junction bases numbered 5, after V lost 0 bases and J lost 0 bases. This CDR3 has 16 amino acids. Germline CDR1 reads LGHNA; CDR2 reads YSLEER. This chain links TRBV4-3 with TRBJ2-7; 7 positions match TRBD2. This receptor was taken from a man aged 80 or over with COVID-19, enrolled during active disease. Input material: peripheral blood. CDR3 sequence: CASSQEVGGSSYEQYF. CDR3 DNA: TGCGCCAGCAGCCAAGAGGTCGGGGGGAGCTCCTACGAGCAGTACTTC.